Presented here are 18 T cell receptor beta chains from one specimen sequenced in a study of glioma-infiltrating T cells. Using RNA template, CDR3s of TCR alpha and beta were amplified with iRepertoire arm-PCR. TCRdb passed the multiplex PCR reads through MiXCR, listing each CDR3 protein once. The sample lists approximately 120,000 distinct CDR3 sequences; 25% were seen once. Sequencing was carried out using glioma tissue, nonneoplastic brain tissue, or PBMCs (not recorded which). All receptors derive from a human donor with low-grade glioma or glioblastoma, undergoing nonglioma brain surgery, or in good health (not recorded which).

This clonotype occurred many times. Here the CDR3 reads CASSPQTGSLAKNIQYF. DNA for the CDR3: TGTGCCAGCAGTCCTCAGACCGGATCGTTAGCCAAAAACATTCAGTACTTC. The chain couples TRBV6-2 or TRBV6-3 to TRBJ2-4; no clear D. Per the germline V gene, CDR1 is MNHEY and CDR2 is SVGEGT. CDR3 size: 17 residues. V gave up 5 bases and J gave up 0 bases, with 17 bases separating them.

This clonotype showed up many times. J is TRBJ1-1 and V is TRBV10-1; 9 nucleotides agree with TRBD1. This CDR3 contains 15 residues. Looked up from germline, CDR1 is WNHNN and CDR2 is SYGVQD (reference sequence). The V and J ends lost 2 bases and 5 bases, in that order; junction bases with no gene match: 6. The CDR3 reads CASSEGQGIGTEAFF. CDR3 DNA: TGCGCCAGCAGTGAGGGACAGGGGATCGGGACTGAAGCTTTCTTT.

The chain couples TRBV7-9 to TRBJ1-5; 7 bases map to TRBD1. Losses at the gene ends were 11 bases for V and 3 bases for J; bases not matched to a gene: 7. Germline V gene sequence: CDR1 SEHNR, CDR2 FQNEAQ (reference sequence). This CDR3 is 13 amino acids long. The CDR3 nucleotides are TGTGCCGTGGGGACAGAGTCCAATCAGCCCCAGCATTTT. Translating gives CAVGTESNQPQHF. The full variable domain, completed using reference TRBV7-9 and TRBJ1-5, is DTGVSQNPRHKITKRGQNVTFRCDPISEHNRLYWYRQTLGQGPEFLTYFQNEAQLEKSRLLSDRFSAERPKGSFSTLEIQRTEQGDSAMYLCAVGTESNQPQHFGDGTRLSIL.

This clonotype was seen at least ten times. The rearrangement links TRBV18 to TRBJ1-1, with unresolved D. Germline V gene sequence: CDR1 KGHSH, CDR2 LQKENI. There are 14 residues in the CDR3. With 2 bases removed from V and 1 base from J, the gap between germline ends came to 8 bases. CDR3 loop: CASSPGNTNTEAFF. The CDR3, as DNA: TGTGCCAGCTCACCAGGGAATACGAACACTGAAGCTTTCTTT.

The chain is built from TRBV20-1 and TRBJ1-1; TRBD1 agrees at 12 bases. V was pared by 6 bases and J by 7 bases, with 9 bases of the junction left unmatched. CDR1 DFQATT and CDR2 SNEGSKA come from the germline V gene (reference sequence). The CDR3 contains 14 residues. This chain's CDR3 is CSARTGTGGNEAFF. As DNA, the CDR3 is TGCAGTGCGCGAACCGGGACAGGGGGCAATGAAGCTTTCTTT.

This sequence joins TRBV12-3 or TRBV12-4 and TRBJ2-1, with TRBD2 identical over 11 bases. V lost 5 bases and J lost 7; bases outside the gene matches: 7. The length of the CDR3 is 15 residues. This CDR3 is CASSPTSGSGNEQFF. In nucleotides, the CDR3 is TGTGCCAGCAGTCCTACTAGCGGGAGTGGGAATGAGCAGTTCTTC.

At least ten counts were recorded for this clonotype. The rearrangement links TRBV2 to TRBJ2-3; 12 nucleotides agree with TRBD2. J gave up 8 bases and V 6 bases, and 15 bases lay outside the gene matches. Germline V lookup: CDR1 SNHLY, CDR2 FYNNEI. The CDR3 has 17 residues. The CDR3 loop reads CASRGLAGGGFVGTQYF. The CDR3 DNA reads as TGTGCCAGCAGGGGACTAGCGGGCGGAGGCTTCGTTGGTACGCAGTATTTT.

This clonotype was observed many times. The chain has TRBV9 and TRBJ2-7; possibly TRBD1 for D (6 bases). V lost 3 bases to trimming and J lost 0 bases, with 13 bases between them. The CDR3 is made up of 15 amino acids. Germline CDR1 reads SGDLS; CDR2 reads YYNGEE. The CDR3 spells CASSGGHADSYEQYF. DNA of the CDR3: TGTGCCAGCAGCGGGGGACACGCCGACTCCTACGAGCAGTACTTC.

There are many counts of this clonotype. V gene TRBV4-3 combines with J gene TRBJ2-3; D gene uncertain. The CDR3 is made up of 13 amino acids. The germline V gene encodes CDR1 LGHNA and CDR2 YSLEER. Trimming stripped 1 base from V and 7 bases from J, with 9 bases between. CDR3: CASSQGPAYTQYF. In DNA, the CDR3 is TGCGCCAGCAGCCAAGGACCTGCTTATACGCAGTATTTT.

In its sample, this clonotype was seen many times. This chain links TRBV2 with TRBJ1-1; tentative D call: TRBD1 (6 bases). The V end was cut by 7 bases, the J end by 3 bases, with 18 bases between. CDR3 size: 15 residues. Germline V gene sequence: CDR1 SNHLY, CDR2 FYNNEI. CDR3 region: CASMEVEAGDTEAFF. CDR3 coding DNA: TGTGCCAGCATGGAGGTAGAGGCAGGGGACACTGAAGCTTTCTTT.

This clonotype was detected many times. The chain links TRBV2 to TRBJ2-1; TRBD1 agrees at 8 bases. Germline V lookup: CDR1 SNHLY, CDR2 FYNNEI. The CDR3 runs 13 residues. Written as DNA, the CDR3 is TGTGCGAGGGGGACAGGCTCCTACAATGAGCAGTTCTTC. It translates to CARGTGSYNEQFF.

This clonotype was observed many times. The chain carries TRBV4-1 and TRBJ2-1; D is unresolved. The germline V gene encodes CDR1 MGHRA and CDR2 YSYEKL. The germline V and J ends were trimmed by 3 bases and 8 bases, with 11 bases remaining between them. The CDR3 contains 13 residues. As DNA, the CDR3 is TGCGCCAGCAGCCACCTGAGCATCTATGAGCAGTTCTTC. Residues: CASSHLSIYEQFF.

The chain links TRBV6-5 to TRBJ2-7, with 8 nucleotides matching TRBD1. This CDR3 region has 17 residues. The ends lost 5 bases at V and 3 bases at J; junction bases unmatched: 15. From germline, CDR1 is MNHEY and CDR2 SVGAGI. This CDR3 reads CASSIIPGGHIDYEQYF. DNA of the CDR3: TGTGCCAGCAGTATTATTCCAGGGGGCCATATCGACTACGAGCAGTACTTC.

There are many counts of this clonotype. J is TRBJ2-1 and V is TRBV28, with D possibly being TRBD1 or TRBD2 (6 bases each). V lost 2 bases to trimming and J lost 8 bases, with 13 bases between them. Germline CDR1 MDHEN, CDR2 SYDVKM. CDR3 length equals 14 residues. DNA for the CDR3: TGTGCCAGCAGTTTAGGGGGGCGAGTCTATGAGCAGTTCTTC. Protein sequence: CASSLGGRVYEQFF.

This clonotype has a count of ten or more. CDR3 sequence: CSAPDYNEQFF. CDR3 nucleotides: TGCAGTGCCCCGGACTACAATGAGCAGTTCTTC. The gene calls are TRBV20-1 and TRBJ2-1; D gene unclear. Germline CDR1 DFQATT, CDR2 SNEGSKA (reference sequence). V lost 6 bases and J lost 3, with 6 bases in between. CDR3 length: 11 amino acids.

As to this clonotype: A much larger clone differs by one base, so this may be a read error. V and J are TRBV20-1 and TRBJ1-5; D uncertain. CDR1 DFQATT and CDR2 SNEGSKA come from the germline V gene (reference sequence). This CDR3 has 19 amino acids. This CDR3 is CSTRTATSDHIISHQPQHF. CDR3 bases: TGCAGTACTAGAACGGCGACTTCGGACCATATAATTTCTCATCAGCCCCAGCATTTT.

This clonotype was found many times. The chain has TRBV20-1 and TRBJ2-3; D ambiguous. Trimming took off 6 bases at V and 3 bases at J, with 10 bases between the two ends. This CDR3 has 12 amino acids. From germline, CDR1 is DFQATT and CDR2 SNEGSKA (reference sequence). CDR3 in DNA: TGCAGTGCCTACGGACGGACAGATACGCAGTATTTT. Amino acid sequence: CSAYGRTDTQYF.

This clonotype was counted many times. The rearrangement uses TRBV4-2 and TRBJ2-3; D ambiguous. Germline CDR1 is LGHNA and CDR2 is YNFKEQ. Trimming took off 3 bases at V and 6 bases at J, with 16 bases between the two ends. The CDR3 runs 15 residues. CDR3 sequence: CASSQPLTSMDTQYF. Here the CDR3 DNA reads TGTGCCAGCAGCCAGCCTCTAACCAGCATGGATACGCAGTATTTT.